These 9 T cell receptor beta chains came from one sample sequenced in a study of PD-L1 blockade in urothelial cancer. Documented time point: pretreatment peripheral blood. This table comes from immunoSEQ multiplex PCR, and its TCRdb copy is limited to in-frame clones, with some not included. The sample holds 90,000 or so clones; almost 90% are singletons and the top ten take roughly 1.6%. Source: PBMCs, taken around atezolizumab (anti-PD-L1) treatment. All receptors derive from a man aged 60 to 69 with urothelial cancer.

V is TRBV4-2 and J is TRBJ2-3; 9 positions match TRBD2. J gave up 5 bases and V 2 bases, and 8 bases lay outside the gene matches. The germline V gene encodes CDR1 LGHNA and CDR2 YNFKEQ. The CDR3 runs to 16 residues. CDR3 residues: CASSQLSGSGGDTQYF. In nucleotides, the CDR3 is TGTGCCAGCAGCCAACTTAGCGGGAGTGGGGGAGATACGCAGTATTTT.

The genes are TRBV9 and TRBJ2-2; D not resolved. V was clipped by 3 bases and J by 4 bases, with 4 bases between them. This CDR3 region has 12 residues. CDR1 and CDR2 from the germline V gene are SGDLS and YYNGEE. CDR3 DNA: TGTGCCAGCAGCGCTAGCACCGGGGAGCTGTTTTTT. Its translation is CASSASTGELFF. The full variable domain, in which reference TRBV9 and TRBJ2-2 provide the parts outside the CDR3, is DSGVTQTPKHLITATGQRVTLRCSPRSGDLSVYWYQQSLDQGLQFLIQYYNGEERAKGNILERFSAQQFPDLHSELNLSSLELGDSALYFCASSASTGELFFGEGSRLTVL.

This chain connects TRBV7-2 to TRBJ2-7; D call uncertain. The CDR3 is 13 residues long. Per germline, CDR1 SGHTA and CDR2 FQGNSA. V was pared by 5 bases and J by 2 bases, with 10 bases between. CDR3 residues: CASSLPRAYEQYF. CDR3 coding DNA: TGTGCCAGCAGCCTCCCCCGGGCCTACGAGCAGTACTTC.

CDR3 sequence: CASSLEPTGVHEQYF. Here the CDR3 DNA reads TGTGCCAGCAGCTTAGAGCCTACAGGGGTCCACGAGCAGTACTTC. The rearrangement links TRBV5-6 to TRBJ2-7, with 7 bases aligning to TRBD1. CDR1 is SGHDT and CDR2 is YYEEEE in the germline V gene. The CDR3 covers 15 residues. Trimming cost V 2 bases and J 5 bases; bases outside gene matches: 10.

J is TRBJ2-7 and V is TRBV18, with unresolved D. This CDR3 comprises 12 residues. V was clipped by 4 bases and J by 0 bases, with 4 bases between them. Germline V lookup: CDR1 KGHSH, CDR2 LQKENI. The CDR3: CASSLISYEQYF. The CDR3 bases are TGTGCCAGCTCACTCATCTCCTACGAGCAGTACTTC.

V gene TRBV10-1 combines with J gene TRBJ2-3; 7 bases fit TRBD1. J lost 1 base, V lost 5 bases, and 3 bases had no gene match. The CDR3 sequence is 14 residues long. Germline CDR1 reads WNHNN; CDR2 reads SYGVQD (reference sequence). CDR3 sequence (DNA): TGCGCCAGCAGTTCGGGACAGCGCACAGATACGCAGTATTTT. Protein product: CASSSGQRTDTQYF.

The chain recombines TRBV5-3 with TRBJ2-7; 12 bases are shared with TRBD1. TRBV5-3 is an open reading frame, and its role is uncertain. V shed 4 bases and J 4 bases; nucleotides not matched to a gene: 3. The CDR3 is 14 amino acids. The CDR3 loop reads CARSPGQGAYEQYF. For the CDR3, the DNA is TGTGCCAGAAGCCCGGGACAGGGGGCGTACGAGCAGTACTTC.

The chain joins TRBV7-2 to TRBJ2-7; maybe TRBD1 (6 bases). The germline V gene encodes CDR1 SGHTA and CDR2 FQGNSA. The CDR3 runs 13 residues. The V end lost 6 bases, the J end lost 1 base, and 10 bases lay between the germline ends. CDR3 sequence: CASRQGGSYEQYF. DNA for the CDR3: TGTGCCAGCAGACAGGGCGGATCCTACGAGCAGTACTTC.

This sequence joins TRBV28 and TRBJ2-7; 8 bases match TRBD1. The CDR3 is made up of 12 amino acids. After removal of 8 bases from V and 6 bases from J, the junction contained 6 bases not matched to a gene. Germline V CDR1 and CDR2: MDHEN, SYDVKM. In DNA, the CDR3 is TGTGCCAGCGGGACAGGCAAATTCGAGCAGTACTTC. Translation gives CASGTGKFEQYF.